This T cell receptor (beta chain) was profiled in a study of blood T cell repertoires in COVID-19. V was pared by 0 bases and J by 7 bases, with 13 bases between. This CDR3 has 14 amino acids. Germline CDR1 SGDLS, CDR2 YYNGEE. TCRdb's table, derived via immunoSEQ multiplex PCR, lists solely in-frame clones and lacks some. The sample shows over 70,000 clones, around 91% of them seen only once. The chain joins TRBV9 to TRBJ1-2; D perhaps matches TRBD1 (5 bases). The material sequenced was peripheral blood. The source of this sequence is a man aged 18 to 30 with COVID-19, enrolled during active disease. The CDR3 nucleotides read TGTGCCAGCAGCGTAGATCCAGGGCAGGGTGGCTACACCTTC. Translation: CASSVDPGQGGYTF. The full variable domain, with the rest looked up from reference TRBV9 and TRBJ1-2, is DSGVTQTPKHLITATGQRVTLRCSPRSGDLSVYWYQQSLDQGLQFLIQYYNGEERAKGNILERFSAQQFPDLHSELNLSSLELGDSALYFCASSVDPGQGGYTFGSGTRLTVV.